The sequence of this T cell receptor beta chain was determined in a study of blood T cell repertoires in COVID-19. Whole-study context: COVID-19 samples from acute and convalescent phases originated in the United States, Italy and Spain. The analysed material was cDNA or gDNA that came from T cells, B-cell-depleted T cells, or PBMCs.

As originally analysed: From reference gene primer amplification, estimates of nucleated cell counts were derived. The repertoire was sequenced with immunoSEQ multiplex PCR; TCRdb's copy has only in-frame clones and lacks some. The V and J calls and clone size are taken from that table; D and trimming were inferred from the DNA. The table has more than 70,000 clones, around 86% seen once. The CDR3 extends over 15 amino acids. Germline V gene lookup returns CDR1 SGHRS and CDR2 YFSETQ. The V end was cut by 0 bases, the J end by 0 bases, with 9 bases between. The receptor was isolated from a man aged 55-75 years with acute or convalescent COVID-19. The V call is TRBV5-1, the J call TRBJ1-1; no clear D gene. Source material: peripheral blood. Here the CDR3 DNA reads TGCGCCAGCAGCTTGGGGCTTTCAGTGAACACTGAAGCTTTCTTT. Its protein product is CASSLGLSVNTEAFF.